The 18 T cell receptor beta chains below were found in one sample sequenced in a study of siplizumab effects on memory and regulatory T cells. Profiling relied on immunoSEQ multiplex PCR, and the TCRdb table lists in-frame clones only, not all of them. The table records roughly 92,000 clones, roughly 94% of them present only once. The sample was non-Treg CD4+ T cells sorted from blood. These receptors all stem from a human donor in good health.

The V and J genes are TRBV4-2 and TRBJ2-2; 10 bases match TRBD2. The CDR3 spans 16 residues. V lost 0 bases to trimming and J lost 4 bases; unmatched junction nucleotides: 2. The V gene's germline CDR1 is LGHNA and CDR2 YNFKEQ. The CDR3 protein is CASSQELAGPTGELFF. In DNA form, the CDR3 reads TGTGCCAGCAGCCAAGAACTAGCGGGACCCACCGGGGAGCTGTTTTTT.

Here the CDR3 DNA reads TGTGCCTGGAGTGGTGCTGGGGCCAACGTCCTGACTTTC. Its protein is CAWSGAGANVLTF. The chain employs TRBV30 and TRBJ2-6, with D hard to call. Trimming took 1 base from V and 2 from J, leaving 3 bases between them. The CDR3 is 13 residues long. Germline CDR1 GTSNPN, CDR2 SVGIG (reference sequence).

Details on this clone: An end of the junction differs from the germline gene, which may be a read error. This sequence joins TRBV30 and TRBJ2-1; 13 nucleotides agree with TRBD2. The CDR3 runs 15 residues. Germline CDR1 reads GTSNPN; CDR2 reads SVGIG (reference sequence). The CDR3 DNA reads as TGTGCCTGGAGTCAGACTAGCGGGAGGCCCAATGGGCAGTTCTTC. Translation: CAWSQTSGRPNGQFF. The full variable domain, its missing parts supplied by reference TRBV30 and TRBJ2-1, is SQTIHQWPATLVQPVGSPLSLECTVEGTSNPNLYWYRQAAGRGLQLLFYSVGIGQISSEVPQNLSASRPQDRQFILSSKKLLLSDSGFYLCAWSQTSGRPNGQFFGPGTRLTVL.

The chain links TRBV5-8 to TRBJ2-7; the match to TRBD1 covers 11 bases. The trim removed 4 bases at V and 4 bases at J, leaving 10 bases unmatched. Per germline, CDR1 SGHTS and CDR2 YDEGEE. The CDR3 has 16 amino acids. This CDR3 reads CASSRPGQGVGYEQYF. The CDR3 region has the DNA TGTGCCAGCAGCAGGCCGGGACAGGGGGTCGGGTACGAGCAGTACTTC.

This clone was found once. As DNA, the CDR3 is TGTGCCAGCAGCGTAGGGACAAAGAGCACAGATACGCAGTATTTT. This translates into CASSVGTKSTDTQYF. The chain recombines TRBV9 with TRBJ2-3; the D gene is possibly TRBD1 (5 bases). The CDR3 length is 15 residues. Germline V gives CDR1 SGDLS, CDR2 YYNGEE. V gave up 0 bases and J gave up 0 bases, with 8 bases separating them.

V gene TRBV2 combines with J gene TRBJ2-5, with 12 bases identical to TRBD1. J gave up 6 bases and V 6 bases, and 11 bases lay outside the gene matches. The CDR3 sequence is 16 residues long. Germline CDR1 is SNHLY and CDR2 is FYNNEI. CDR3 sequence: CASSPSAGDRGQTQYF. CDR3 DNA sequence: TGTGCCAGCAGCCCTTCGGCAGGGGACAGGGGGCAGACCCAGTACTTC. Full variable domain (outside the CDR3, taken from reference TRBV2 and TRBJ2-5): EPEVTQTPSHQVTQMGQEVILRCVPISNHLYFYWYRQILGQKVEFLVSFYNNEISEKSEIFDDQFSVERPDGSNFTLKIRSTKLEDSAMYFCASSPSAGDRGQTQYFGPGTRLLVL.

The rearrangement uses TRBV28 and TRBJ2-7; weak D call: TRBD2 (5 bases). In germline, CDR1 is MDHEN, CDR2 SYDVKM. V was cut by 7 bases and J by 4 bases, with 14 bases left in between. The length of the CDR3 is 13 residues. This chain's CDR3 is CASNSPGFYEQYF. The CDR3 nucleotides are TGTGCCAGCAACTCCCCGGGGTTTTACGAGCAGTACTTC.

The chain has TRBV14 and TRBJ2-7; D is possibly TRBD2 (5 bases). Deletions cut 1 base from V and 6 bases from J, with 7 bases between. The CDR3 is 12 residues long. The germline V gene has CDR1 SGHDN and CDR2 FVKESK. The CDR3 DNA reads TGTGCCAGCAGCCAAGGCCGGGGCGAGCAGTACTTC. Translation: CASSQGRGEQYF.

This clone is a singleton in its sample. The chain has TRBV5-8 and TRBJ2-7, with D possibly matching TRBD2 (5 bases). Trimming took off 4 bases at V and 4 bases at J, with 18 bases between the two ends. The CDR3 has 15 amino acids. Germline V CDR1 and CDR2: SGHTS, YDEGEE. CDR3 in amino acids: CASSVPGISVYEQYF. The CDR3 DNA is TGTGCCAGCAGCGTACCCGGGATTTCGGTTTACGAGCAGTACTTC.

The rearrangement uses TRBV5-1 and TRBJ2-1; D ambiguous. CDR1 is SGHRS, CDR2 YFSETQ, per germline. Trimming removed 6 bases from V and 1 base from J, with 8 bases in between. The CDR3 has 13 amino acids. The CDR3 coding sequence is TGCGCCAGCATGGCCAGATCCTACAATGAGCAGTTCTTC. This encodes CASMARSYNEQFF.

The chain links TRBV5-4 to TRBJ2-1; 9 bases agree with TRBD2. V was clipped by 4 bases and J by 3 bases; unmatched bases: 8. Germline CDR1 SGHNT, CDR2 YYREEE (reference sequence). This CDR3 region has 16 residues. The CDR3 here is CASSPRLAANYNEQFF. CDR3 DNA sequence: TGTGCCAGCAGCCCCAGACTAGCGGCAAACTACAATGAGCAGTTCTTC.

J is TRBJ2-2 and V is TRBV7-2, with D uncertain. CDR1 SGHTA and CDR2 FQGNSA come from the germline V gene. V dropped 5 bases and J dropped 1 base, with 8 bases sitting between them. The CDR3 sequence is 14 residues long. In DNA, the CDR3 is TGTGCCAGCAGCCTGGATAGGAACACCGGGGAGCTGTTTTTT. Translated, it gives CASSLDRNTGELFF.

V usage is TRBV28 and J usage is TRBJ1-4; tentatively, D is TRBD1 (5 bases). V shed 6 bases and J shed 0 bases, with 11 bases lying between them. The CDR3 length is 15 residues. Per the germline V gene, CDR1 is MDHEN and CDR2 is SYDVKM. CDR3 in amino acids: CASSDIQATNEKLFF. Here the CDR3 DNA reads TGTGCCAGCAGCGACATACAGGCAACTAATGAAAAACTGTTTTTT.

The rearrangement joins TRBV11-3 to TRBJ2-3; 7 bases agree with TRBD1. Germline loops: CDR1 SGHNT, CDR2 YENEEA. The CDR3 extends over 14 amino acids. The V segment lost 5 bases and the J segment 0 bases; nucleotides outside the gene matches: 2. CDR3 in DNA: TGTGCCAGCAGCCGACAGGGAAGCACAGATACGCAGTATTTT. This sequence encodes CASSRQGSTDTQYF.

Worth noting for this clone: Compared with germline, one end of the junction differs, possibly owing to a read error. The rearrangement links TRBV2 to TRBJ2-1; no clear D. Germline CDR1 and CDR2: SNHLY and FYNNEI. The CDR3 length is 16 residues. This CDR3 is CASSDRQINLNNKQFF. CDR3 nucleotides: TGTGCCAGCAGTGATAGGCAGATAAACTTGAACAATAAGCAGTTCTTC. The full variable domain, rest sourced from reference TRBV2 and TRBJ2-1, is EPEVTQTPSHQVTQMGQEVILRCVPISNHLYFYWYRQILGQKVEFLVSFYNNEISEKSEIFDDQFSVERPDGSNFTLKIRSTKLEDSAMYFCASSDRQINLNNKQFFGPGTRLTVL.

This clone was counted a single time. The V and J genes are TRBV6-6 and TRBJ2-7, with D possibly being TRBD2 (6 bases). Trimming stripped 2 bases from V and 3 bases from J, with 14 bases between. Germline values: CDR1 MNHNY, CDR2 SVGAGI (reference sequence). This CDR3 is built from 15 residues. The CDR3 spells CASSYTEGRSYEQYF. The CDR3, as DNA: TGTGCCAGCAGTTACACGGAGGGGAGGAGCTACGAGCAGTACTTC.

This clone was detected once. The chain recombines TRBV19 with TRBJ2-5, with TRBD2 matching over 8 bases. V was clipped by 5 bases and J by 5 bases; unmatched bases: 4. CDR3 size: 13 residues. The germline gives CDR1 LNHDA, CDR2 SQIVND (reference sequence). Here the CDR3 reads CASSFSGGETQYF. For the CDR3, the DNA is TGTGCCAGTAGTTTTTCGGGGGGGGAGACCCAGTACTTC.

The chain joins TRBV5-1 to TRBJ2-2; 8 nucleotides match TRBD2. This CDR3 spans 17 amino acids. J lost 2 bases, V lost 0 bases, and 6 bases had no gene match. Germline CDR1 SGHRS, CDR2 YFSETQ. CDR3 in DNA: TGCGCCAGCAGCTTGGCTTTACTAGCGGAAAACACCGGGGAGCTGTTTTTT. Its protein product is CASSLALLAENTGELFF.